The 28 T cell receptor beta chains in this list originate from one sample, sequenced in a study of spatial heterogeneity in lung cancer. The study, taken as a whole, reports: Counts that tracked tumor mutation counts were those of expanded intratumoral alpha and beta TCRs.

Time point given: sample taken at primary tumor resection. These receptors have no identified antigens. TCRdb processed the 5' RACE reads anew with MiXCR; each CDR3 protein has one entry. The sample consists of 8,000 to 9,000 distinct CDR3 sequences, 9.6% of them appearing once. The sample consisted of lung tumor tissue, taken at surgery. The receptors were gathered from a male donor with early-stage non-small cell lung cancer.

The V gene is TRBV24-1, the J gene TRBJ2-1; maybe TRBD1 (6 bases). Trimming took 4 bases from V and 5 from J, leaving 17 bases between them. CDR3 length: 16 amino acids. Germline V gene sequence: CDR1 KGHDR, CDR2 SFDVKD. The CDR3 loop is CATSDPGLQGHNEQFF. CDR3 in DNA: TGTGCCACCAGTGACCCGGGCTTACAGGGACACAATGAGCAGTTCTTC.

The chain has TRBV7-9 and TRBJ2-3; unclear D gene. Germline assignment: CDR1 SEHNR and CDR2 FQNEAQ (reference sequence). CDR3 length equals 14 residues. V lost 1 base and J lost 4, with 9 bases in between. Written as DNA, the CDR3 is TGTGCCAGCAGCTTAGAGCGACCACCAGATACGCAGTATTTT. Amino acid sequence: CASSLERPPDTQYF.

By its share, this clonotype is medium-sized. This sequence joins TRBV3-1 and TRBJ1-5; D remains unclear. V gave up 1 base and J gave up 5 bases, with 9 bases separating them. In germline, CDR1 is LGHDT, CDR2 YNNKEL (reference sequence). The CDR3 spans 14 residues. The CDR3 sequence: CASSQVTTDQPQHF. For the CDR3, the DNA is TGTGCCAGCAGCCAAGTCACGACCGATCAGCCCCAGCATTTT.

This clonotype was counted many times. DNA of the CDR3: TGTGCCAGCAGTTTACGACAGGGCCGGGGCTCCTATAATTCACCCCTCCACTTT. Encoded protein: CASSLRQGRGSYNSPLHF. The V call is TRBV27, the J call TRBJ1-6, with 7 bases aligning to TRBD1. Trimming took 2 bases from V and 0 from J; bases not matched to a gene: 7. The CDR3 length is 18 residues. The germline V gene has CDR1 MNHEY and CDR2 SMNVEV (reference sequence).

This clonotype was counted ten times or more. The V call is TRBV24-1, the J call TRBJ1-4, with D maybe TRBD1 (5 bases). Germline CDR1 reads KGHDR; CDR2 reads SFDVKD. Trimming took 5 bases from V and 0 from J, leaving 12 bases between them. The CDR3 totals 16 residues. DNA for the CDR3: TGTGCCACCAGTGGTTCCCGAGGGGCAACTAATGAAAAACTGTTTTTT. Amino acid sequence: CATSGSRGATNEKLFF.

The chain has TRBV3-1 and TRBJ2-2; TRBD1 is a possible D gene (6 bases). With 4 bases removed from V and 6 bases from J, the gap between germline ends came to 21 bases. Germline V CDR1 and CDR2: LGHDT, YNNKEL (reference sequence). This CDR3 is built from 17 residues. In DNA, the CDR3 is TGTGCCAGCAGCCGTTGGGACACCCCGGTAATTCCCGGGGAGCTGTTTTTT. This codes for CASSRWDTPVIPGELFF.

This clonotype was counted many times. The chain has TRBV20-1 and TRBJ2-1; D is uncertain. Trimming cost V 2 bases and J 2 bases, with 10 bases left between them. The CDR3 is 14 residues long. Germline values: CDR1 DFQATT, CDR2 SNEGSKA (reference sequence). CDR3 region: CSARKVRTYNEQFF. The CDR3 nucleotides are TGCAGTGCTAGAAAGGTCCGAACCTACAATGAGCAGTTCTTC.

At least ten counts were recorded for this clonotype. This chain uses TRBV12-3 or TRBV12-4 with TRBJ1-1, with TRBD1 as a possible D gene (5 bases). V gave up 6 bases and J gave up 1 base, with 12 bases separating them. The CDR3 contains 14 residues. In DNA, the CDR3 is TGTGCCAGCAGCCCCCGGGGGACGAACACTGAAGCTTTCTTT. Encoded protein: CASSPRGTNTEAFF.

By sample share, this clonotype is large. The gene calls are TRBV7-9 and TRBJ2-7, with D maybe TRBD2 (6 bases). The CDR3 has 16 amino acids. Germline V gene data show CDR1 as SEHNR and CDR2 as FQNEAQ (reference sequence). V was shortened by 2 bases and J by 0 bases, with 14 bases between the two germline ends. The CDR3 region is CASSLLGGSSSYEQYF. The CDR3 DNA reads TGTGCCAGCAGCTTATTGGGGGGTTCAAGCTCCTACGAGCAGTACTTC.

The CDR3 sequence is CASSQDLGSPQHF. The CDR3, as DNA: TGCGCCAGCAGCCAAGATTTGGGGTCGCCCCAGCATTTT. The chain has TRBV4-3 and TRBJ1-5; the D is unclear. This CDR3 has 13 residues. V was trimmed by 0 bases and J by 9 bases, leaving 9 bases between them. The germline gives CDR1 LGHNA, CDR2 YSLEER.

This chain connects TRBV7-8 to TRBJ2-5; D ambiguous. Germline lookup yields CDR1 SGHVS and CDR2 FQNEAQ. V was shortened by 0 bases and J by 6 bases, with 11 bases between the two germline ends. CDR3 length: 14 residues. CDR3 amino acids: CASSLAGMGKTQYF. CDR3 bases: TGTGCCAGCAGCTTAGCGGGAATGGGAAAGACCCAGTACTTC.

This clonotype has a count of ten or more. The V call is TRBV6-1, the J call TRBJ2-1; 9 nucleotides agree with TRBD1. The V gene's germline CDR1 is MNHNS and CDR2 SASEGT. The V segment lost 6 bases and the J segment 7 bases; nucleotides outside the gene matches: 4. This CDR3 has 13 residues. For the CDR3, the DNA is TGTGCCAGCAGAACAGGGGGCCTGAATGAGCAGTTCTTC. This translates into CASRTGGLNEQFF.

This clonotype was counted at least ten times. The chain is built from TRBV28 and TRBJ1-5; D possibly corresponds to TRBD1 (6 bases). The CDR3 sequence is 15 residues long. The germline gives CDR1 MDHEN, CDR2 SYDVKM. Trimming pared 1 base from V and 6 bases from J, leaving 13 bases between. This CDR3 reads CASSLYRQGSQPQHF. The CDR3 region has the DNA TGTGCCAGCAGTTTATACCGGCAGGGGAGTCAGCCCCAGCATTTT.

The chain couples TRBV12-3 or TRBV12-4 to TRBJ2-7; tentatively, D is TRBD1 (5 bases). Trimming left V 1 base short and J 2 bases short, with 6 bases between. There are 13 residues in the CDR3. The CDR3 nucleotides are TGTGCCAGCAGTTTAGTGGGGCCCTACGAGCAGTACTTC. Amino acids: CASSLVGPYEQYF.

This clonotype was found many times. The genes are TRBV28 and TRBJ1-1, with D unclear. The CDR3 length is 12 residues. Trimming removed 9 bases at V and 2 bases at J, with 10 bases between. Per germline, CDR1 MDHEN and CDR2 SYDVKM. The CDR3 loop reads CASEAVNTEAFF. CDR3 coding DNA: TGTGCCAGTGAGGCTGTCAACACTGAAGCTTTCTTT.

The genes are TRBV6-2 or TRBV6-3 and TRBJ2-2; D is ambiguous. V lost 8 bases, J lost 0 bases, and 7 bases lay in between. The CDR3 has 13 residues. CDR1 and CDR2 from the germline V gene are MNHEY and SVGEGT. The DNA for the CDR3 is TGTGCCAGCCGCAACTCGAACACCGGGGAGCTGTTTTTT. Its translation: CASRNSNTGELFF.

This clonotype has ten or more counts. The chain carries TRBV7-2 and TRBJ1-2; D is uncertain. V was clipped by 3 bases and J by 8 bases, with 10 bases between them. The CDR3 is 12 residues long. Germline CDR1 reads SGHTA; CDR2 reads FQGNSA. The CDR3 loop reads CASSFRSRGYTF. The CDR3 nucleotides are TGTGCCAGCAGCTTTAGGTCCCGGGGCTACACCTTC.

The gene calls are TRBV6-6 and TRBJ2-3, with 10 nucleotides matching TRBD2. Germline V gives CDR1 MNHNY, CDR2 SVGAGI (reference sequence). J lost 5 bases, V lost 5 bases, and 10 bases had no gene match. The CDR3 spans 16 residues. In DNA, the CDR3 is TGTGCCAGCAGTCACCTGACTAGCGGGCTGAGAGATACGCAGTATTTT. This encodes CASSHLTSGLRDTQYF.

This clonotype is labeled medium-sized (0.01 to 0.1%). The rearrangement uses TRBV6-5 and TRBJ2-7; a possible D gene is TRBD1 (5 bases). The CDR3 is 16 residues long. V was shortened by 2 bases and J by 5 bases, with 19 bases between the two germline ends. The germline CDR1 and CDR2 sequences are MNHEY and SVGAGI. Here the CDR3 DNA reads TGTGCCAGCAGTTACCGCATCCCCCGACAGAGCCACGAGCAGTACTTC. Protein sequence: CASSYRIPRQSHEQYF.

This sequence joins TRBV6-2 or TRBV6-3 and TRBJ1-1, with TRBD1 matching 7 bases. The length of the CDR3 is 16 residues. The V gene end was trimmed by 5 bases and the J gene end by 1 base; junction bases not matched to a gene: 10. Germline assignment: CDR1 MNHEY and CDR2 SVGEGT. CDR3: CASSPLLGQANTEAFF. The CDR3 DNA follows: TGTGCCAGCAGTCCCCTTCTCGGACAGGCGAACACTGAAGCTTTCTTT.

The chain joins TRBV6-1 to TRBJ1-5; D gene unclear. CDR1 and CDR2 from the germline V gene are MNHNS and SASEGT. Trimming took 2 bases from V and 4 from J, leaving 12 bases between them. This CDR3 is 15 amino acids long. CDR3 sequence (DNA): TGTGCCAGCAGTGAACATCCAGGCCTGAATCAGCCCCAGCATTTT. This translates into CASSEHPGLNQPQHF.

Many counts were recorded for this clonotype. The chain uses TRBV5-1 and TRBJ2-7; 9 nucleotides line up with TRBD1. Trimming at V came to 2 bases and at J to 4 bases, leaving 16 bases not matched to a gene. Germline CDR1 SGHRS, CDR2 YFSETQ. This CDR3 has 18 amino acids. CDR3 protein: CASSLNPDDRGISYEQYF. The CDR3 bases are TGCGCCAGCAGCTTAAACCCCGACGACAGGGGGATATCTTACGAGCAGTACTTC.

This clonotype has at least ten counts. The rearrangement links TRBV7-9 to TRBJ2-1; a possible D gene is TRBD1 (5 bases). Germline V gives CDR1 SEHNR, CDR2 FQNEAQ (reference sequence). Trimming cost V 1 base and J 0 bases, with 7 bases left between them. This CDR3 region has 15 residues. The DNA for the CDR3 is TGTGCCAGCAGCTTAGACAGGAACTCCTACAATGAGCAGTTCTTC. Protein product: CASSLDRNSYNEQFF.

This clonotype was seen at least ten times. V usage is TRBV19 and J usage is TRBJ2-1, with a tentative D call TRBD1 (5 bases). This CDR3 has 15 residues. V was pared by 3 bases and J by 4 bases, with 13 bases between. Germline loops: CDR1 LNHDA, CDR2 SQIVND (reference sequence). This CDR3 reads CASSIAHTGYNEQFF. In nucleotides, the CDR3 is TGTGCCAGTAGTATCGCCCACACAGGTTACAATGAGCAGTTCTTC.

This clonotype has ten or more counts. The chain uses TRBV5-1 and TRBJ2-1, with TRBD1 identical over 8 bases. The germline gives CDR1 SGHRS, CDR2 YFSETQ. V dropped 0 bases and J dropped 3; count of bases not matched to a gene: 2. The CDR3 totals 15 residues. CDR3 amino acids: CASSLDRGVYNEQFF. DNA for the CDR3: TGCGCCAGCAGCTTGGACAGGGGGGTCTACAATGAGCAGTTCTTC.

Notes on this clonotype: This clone may be a read error of a much larger clone one base away. V gene TRBV12-5 combines with J gene TRBJ1-1; D gene ambiguous. Germline lookup yields CDR1 LGHNT and CDR2 FRNRAP. This CDR3 region has 14 residues. This CDR3 reads CTSGAYGLEAEAFF. In nucleotides, the CDR3 is TGTACTAGTGGTGCGTACGGGTTGGAGGCTGAAGCTTTCTTT.

This clonotype was seen ten or more times. The chain carries TRBV14 and TRBJ2-5, with 10 bases lining up with TRBD1. The CDR3 consists of 13 residues. From germline, CDR1 is SGHDN and CDR2 FVKESK. Trimming at V came to 4 bases and at J to 4 bases, leaving 0 bases not matched to a gene. The CDR3 DNA reads as TGTGCCAGCAGCCGGGACAGGGGAGAGACCCAGTACTTC. It translates to CASSRDRGETQYF.

This clonotype was seen ten or more times. The CDR3 sequence: CASSLGWASAETQYF. The CDR3, as DNA: TGCGCCAGCAGCTTGGGATGGGCTAGCGCAGAGACCCAGTACTTC. The rearrangement uses TRBV5-1 and TRBJ2-5; possibly TRBD2 for D (6 bases). The V gene's germline CDR1 is SGHRS and CDR2 YFSETQ. CDR3 size: 15 residues. Trimming pared 0 bases from V and 4 bases from J, leaving 13 bases between. The full variable domain, with the rest looked up from reference TRBV5-1 and TRBJ2-5, is KAGVTQTPRYLIKTRGQQVTLSCSPISGHRSVSWYQQTPGQGLQFLFEYFSETQRNKGNFPGRFSGRQFSNSRSEMNVSTLELGDSALYLCASSLGWASAETQYFGPGTRLLVL.